The 25 T cell receptor beta chains reported below all come from one sample, sequenced in a study of T cell changes during pregnancy in multiple sclerosis. The assay was immunoSEQ multiplex PCR, and TCRdb's table has in-frame clones only and misses some. The data show 65,000 to 85,000 clones, 94% seen once. The sample consisted of CD4+ T cells from peripheral blood mononuclear cells, taken after pregnancy. These receptors originate from a female donor with multiple sclerosis, enrolled in a pregnancy study.

The V gene is TRBV6-6, the J gene TRBJ2-3; TRBD1 aligns across 8 bases. The trim removed 6 bases at V and 6 bases at J, leaving 8 bases unmatched. The CDR3 extends over 14 amino acids. CDR1 is MNHNY and CDR2 is SVGAGI in the germline V gene (reference sequence). CDR3 protein: CASSGQGGTDTQYF. DNA for the CDR3: TGTGCCAGCAGCGGACAGGGAGGAACCGATACGCAGTATTTT.

The chain has TRBV4-2 and TRBJ1-1; TRBD1 might be the D (6 bases). In germline, CDR1 is LGHNA, CDR2 YNFKEQ. Trimming took off 0 bases at V and 5 bases at J, with 16 bases between the two ends. This CDR3 spans 16 amino acids. CDR3 nucleotides: TGTGCCAGCAGCCAAGAAGGGTTGACAGGACGGACTGAAGCTTTCTTT. It codes for CASSQEGLTGRTEAFF.

The rearrangement uses TRBV10-1 and TRBJ2-2, with 16 bases lining up with TRBD2. With 6 bases clipped from V and 4 bases from J, the junction kept 8 bases outside the gene matches. Germline V gives CDR1 WNHNN, CDR2 SYGVQD (reference sequence). The CDR3 sequence is 18 residues long. In DNA, the CDR3 is TGCGCCAGCAGGCCCGGGACTAGCGGGAGGGCCTTCACCGGGGAGCTGTTTTTT. Translated: CASRPGTSGRAFTGELFF.

The table lists this clone with a count of one. This chain links TRBV6-6 with TRBJ2-2; D is possibly TRBD1 (7 bases). V lost 5 bases to trimming and J lost 5 bases, with 15 bases between them. The CDR3 length is 15 residues. The germline CDR1 and CDR2 sequences are MNHNY and SVGAGI (reference sequence). CDR3 sequence: CASSTPGGITGELFF. The CDR3 bases are TGTGCCAGCAGTACCCCAGGGGGGATTACCGGGGAGCTGTTTTTT.

The rearrangement joins TRBV28 to TRBJ2-3; 8 bases are shared with TRBD2. CDR3 length: 16 residues. V dropped 5 bases and J dropped 4; count of bases not matched to a gene: 11. The germline V gene encodes CDR1 MDHEN and CDR2 SYDVKM. The CDR3 nucleotides are TGTGCCAGCAGTCTCCCGGGACTAGGAGGAGCAGATACGCAGTATTTT. It encodes CASSLPGLGGADTQYF.

This clone was observed once. This specimen includes other DNA sequences encoding the same CDR3. The chain is built from TRBV14 and TRBJ2-1, with D possibly matching TRBD2 (6 bases). Trimming removed 0 bases at V and 13 bases at J, with 22 bases between. The CDR3 extends over 16 amino acids. Germline V gives CDR1 SGHDN, CDR2 FVKESK. CDR3 amino acids: CASSQEIAGTGSEQFF. Here the CDR3 DNA reads TGTGCCAGCAGCCAAGAAATCGCGGGGACCGGTAGTGAACAGTTCTTC.

The gene calls are TRBV6-1 and TRBJ1-5; tentative D call: TRBD1 (5 bases). CDR3 length: 13 amino acids. V was trimmed by 4 bases and J by 7 bases, leaving 11 bases between them. Per germline, CDR1 MNHNS and CDR2 SASEGT. The CDR3 sequence is CASSVWGQQPQHF. Written as DNA, the CDR3 is TGTGCCAGCAGTGTTTGGGGCCAGCAGCCCCAGCATTTT.

The chain recombines TRBV28 with TRBJ2-5; D might be TRBD2 (7 bases). The CDR3 extends over 15 amino acids. In germline, CDR1 is MDHEN, CDR2 SYDVKM. V lost 10 bases and J 3 bases, leaving 21 bases between the germline ends. The CDR3, as DNA: TGTGCCACTTTTCAAAGAGGGGGGGGAAAAGAGACCCAGTACTTC. It specifies CATFQRGGGKETQYF. The whole variable domain, filled in from reference TRBV28 and TRBJ2-5, reads DVKVTQSSRYLVKRTGEKVFLECVQDMDHENMFWYRQDPGLGLRLIYFSYDVKMKEKGDIPEGYSVSREKKERFSLILESASTNQTSMYLCATFQRGGGKETQYFGPGTRLLVL.

CDR3 region: CASSLGPLGTEAFF. The CDR3 bases are TGTGCCAGCAGTTTAGGGCCGCTGGGCACTGAAGCTTTCTTT. The rearrangement joins TRBV28 to TRBJ1-1; D is undetermined. Germline loops: CDR1 MDHEN, CDR2 SYDVKM. The CDR3 contains 14 residues. Trimming pared 2 bases from V and 4 bases from J, leaving 11 bases between.

The chain couples TRBV5-6 to TRBJ1-1; D possibly corresponds to TRBD1 (6 bases). The CDR3 length is 17 residues. CDR1 and CDR2 (germline): SGHDT, YYEEEE. V lost 0 bases and J 0 bases, leaving 15 bases between the germline ends. The CDR3 spells CASSLGRPGGLNTEAFF. As DNA, the CDR3 is TGTGCCAGCAGCTTGGGCAGGCCCGGGGGGCTGAACACTGAAGCTTTCTTT.

This clone was found once. V usage is TRBV7-2 and J usage is TRBJ2-6, with 9 bases matching TRBD1. With 4 bases clipped from V and 1 base from J, the junction kept 8 bases outside the gene matches. The CDR3 length is 18 residues. The V gene's germline CDR1 is SGHTA and CDR2 FQGNSA. The CDR3 DNA reads TGTGCCAGCAGCTCTCCGGGACAGGGTGGATCTGGGGCCAACGTCCTGACTTTC. It yields the protein CASSSPGQGGSGANVLTF.

This clone has only one observation. The chain links TRBV15 to TRBJ1-1; tentative D call: TRBD1 (5 bases). Germline V gene data show CDR1 as LNHNV and CDR2 as YYDKDF (reference sequence). The length of the CDR3 is 16 residues. V lost 0 bases and J lost 5, with 16 bases in between. Here the CDR3 reads CATSREGSLGATEAFF. The CDR3 DNA is TGTGCCACCAGCAGAGAGGGTTCGTTAGGGGCTACTGAAGCTTTCTTT.

This chain links TRBV7-9 with TRBJ2-7; 9 nucleotides match TRBD2. The CDR3 consists of 14 residues. The V gene's germline CDR1 is SEHNR and CDR2 FQNEAQ (reference sequence). V was pared by 5 bases and J by 6 bases, with 8 bases of the junction left unmatched. CDR3 region: CASSLPGLAAEQYF. The CDR3 coding sequence is TGTGCCAGCAGCCTCCCGGGACTAGCAGCCGAGCAGTACTTC.

This chain uses TRBV7-9 with TRBJ1-1; D is perhaps TRBD1 (6 bases). This CDR3 comprises 14 residues. V was shortened by 3 bases and J by 1 base, with 9 bases between the two germline ends. From germline, CDR1 is SEHNR and CDR2 FQNEAQ (reference sequence). CDR3 sequence (DNA): TGTGCCAGCAGCTTTACAGGGCCGAACACTGAAGCTTTCTTT. Its protein product is CASSFTGPNTEAFF.

The chain carries TRBV6-1 and TRBJ2-1, with 12 bases fitting TRBD2. V was pared by 2 bases and J by 5 bases, with 10 bases of the junction left unmatched. Germline CDR1 is MNHNS and CDR2 is SASEGT. This CDR3 region has 18 residues. Here the CDR3 reads CASSEQPFLAGGNNEQFF. Here the CDR3 DNA reads TGTGCCAGCAGTGAACAACCTTTCCTAGCGGGAGGGAACAATGAGCAGTTCTTC.

V and J are TRBV9 and TRBJ1-4; 7 nucleotides align to TRBD1. Per the germline V gene, CDR1 is SGDLS and CDR2 is YYNGEE. Trimming cost V 4 bases and J 0 bases; bases outside gene matches: 6. CDR3 size: 16 residues. The CDR3 nucleotides read TGTGCCAGCAGCCCCCGACAGGGCGCAACTAATGAAAAACTGTTTTTT. It codes for CASSPRQGATNEKLFF.

The chain combines TRBV5-5 with TRBJ1-1, with TRBD1 identical over 8 bases. Trimming took 4 bases from V and 9 from J; bases not matched to a gene: 5. The germline gives CDR1 SGHKS, CDR2 YYEKEE (reference sequence). The CDR3 spans 12 residues. The CDR3 DNA reads as TGTGCCAGCAGCATAGGACAGGGAAAAGCTTTCTTT. This codes for CASSIGQGKAFF. Based on the CDR3 plus reference TRBV5-5 and TRBJ1-1, the full variable domain is DAGVTQSPTHLIKTRGQQVTLRCSPISGHKSVSWYQQVLGQGPQFIFQYYEKEERGRGNFPDRFSARQFPNYSSELNVNALLLGDSALYLCASSIGQGKAFFGQGTRLTVV.

J is TRBJ2-1 and V is TRBV28; possibly TRBD1 for D (6 bases). CDR1 is MDHEN and CDR2 is SYDVKM in the germline V gene. Between the trimmed V and J ends, which lost 6 bases and 5 bases, there was a span of 17 bases. The CDR3 totals 15 residues. The DNA for the CDR3 is TGTGCCAGCAGGGCAGGGGAGAGGAGGAACAATGAGCAGTTCTTC. It translates to CASRAGERRNNEQFF.

The chain carries TRBV19 and TRBJ2-2; TRBD2 aligns across 16 bases. Germline V CDR1 and CDR2: LNHDA, SQIVND (reference sequence). V lost 3 bases, J lost 4 bases, and 5 bases stayed unmatched. There are 18 residues in the CDR3. In DNA form, the CDR3 reads TGTGCCAGTAGTATGGGACTAGCGGGAGGGCGGGGCACCGGGGAGCTGTTTTTT. The encoded protein is CASSMGLAGGRGTGELFF.

The V and J genes are TRBV6-5 and TRBJ1-1; weak D call: TRBD1 (6 bases). Germline values: CDR1 MNHEY, CDR2 SVGAGI. The ends were cut back, 7 bases at V and 7 bases at J, with 16 bases in the middle. CDR3 length equals 13 residues. The chain's CDR3 is CASINSGGGEAFF. Written as DNA, the CDR3 is TGTGCCAGCATCAACAGCGGGGGCGGTGAAGCTTTCTTT.

V and J are TRBV5-8 and TRBJ2-6, with 7 bases lining up with TRBD1. CDR3 length: 17 amino acids. CDR1 and CDR2 from the germline V gene are SGHTS and YDEGEE. The V gene end was trimmed by 1 base and the J gene end by 2 bases; junction bases not matched to a gene: 6. The CDR3 is CASSLLGTETGANVLTF. CDR3 sequence (DNA): TGTGCCAGCAGCTTGCTAGGGACAGAAACTGGGGCCAACGTCCTGACTTTC.

V is TRBV10-3 and J is TRBJ2-6, with 8 bases aligning to TRBD1. With V trimmed by 1 base and J by 4 bases, 3 bases remained unmatched. CDR1 ENHRY and CDR2 SYGVKD come from the germline V gene. The CDR3 length is 16 residues. The CDR3 DNA reads as TGTGCCATCAGTGAGTTGACAGGGGCCGGGGCCAACGTCCTGACTTTC. As protein: CAISELTGAGANVLTF.

The chain has TRBV15 and TRBJ2-1; weak D call: TRBD1 (7 bases). The CDR3 has 16 residues. Trimming shortened V by 0 bases and J by 6 bases, and 15 bases separated the two germline ends. The germline V gene encodes CDR1 LNHNV and CDR2 YYDKDF (reference sequence). The CDR3 region has the DNA TGTGCCACCAGCAGAGATTGGTCAGGGGGGATCAATGAGCAGTTCTTC. Translation gives CATSRDWSGGINEQFF.

This chain connects TRBV7-3 to TRBJ2-2; 9 positions agree with TRBD2. This CDR3 is 16 amino acids long. With 2 bases clipped from V and 4 bases from J, the junction kept 5 bases outside the gene matches. CDR1 is SGHTA, CDR2 FQGTGA, per germline. CDR3 sequence reads: CASSLDSGSVTGELFF. The CDR3 region has the DNA TGTGCCAGCAGCTTAGATAGCGGGAGTGTCACCGGGGAGCTGTTTTTT.

V usage is TRBV29-1 and J usage is TRBJ2-3; TRBD2 is a possible D gene (6 bases). There are 14 residues in the CDR3. From germline, CDR1 is SQVTM and CDR2 ANQGSEA. V dropped 6 bases and J dropped 1 base, with 14 bases sitting between them. This CDR3 reads CSVPGGVGTDTQYF. CDR3 in DNA: TGCAGCGTGCCCGGAGGGGTCGGCACAGATACGCAGTATTTT.